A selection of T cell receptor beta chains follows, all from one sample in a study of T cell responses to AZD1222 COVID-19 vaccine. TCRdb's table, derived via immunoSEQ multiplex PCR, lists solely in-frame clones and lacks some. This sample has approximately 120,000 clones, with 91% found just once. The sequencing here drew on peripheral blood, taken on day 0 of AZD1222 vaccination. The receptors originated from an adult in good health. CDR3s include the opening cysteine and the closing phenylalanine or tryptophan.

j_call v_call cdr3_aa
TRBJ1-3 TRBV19 CASSTAGNTIYF
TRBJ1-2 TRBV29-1 CSVARDGSYGYTF
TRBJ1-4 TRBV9 CASSVADMGSGGLEKLFF
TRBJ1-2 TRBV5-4 CASSSPVGPAGGGYTF
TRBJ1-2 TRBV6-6 CASSYEGAANYGYTF
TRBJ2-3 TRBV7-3 CASSLSGRADTQYF
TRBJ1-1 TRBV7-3 CASSPGPAGNTEAFF
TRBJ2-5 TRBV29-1 CSVAAGTQYF
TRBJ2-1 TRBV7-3 CASSALGLEDEQFF
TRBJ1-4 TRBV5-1 CASSLGRARTNEKLFF
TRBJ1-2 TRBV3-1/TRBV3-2 CASSRTPNYGYTF
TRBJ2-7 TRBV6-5 CASSSVGTGTYEQYF
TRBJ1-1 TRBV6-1 CASSEWISDTEAFF
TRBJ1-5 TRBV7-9 CASSLGPNPAEPQHF
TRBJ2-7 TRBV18 CASSPPNQYEQYF
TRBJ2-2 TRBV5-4 CASSPGVGELFF
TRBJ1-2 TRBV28 CASSLSGNYGYTF
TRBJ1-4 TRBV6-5 CASRTGSGNEKLFF
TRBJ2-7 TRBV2 CASSGGDRPYEQYF
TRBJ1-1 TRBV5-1 CASSGGQGGSLNTEAFF
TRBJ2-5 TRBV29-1 CSVEWVETQYF
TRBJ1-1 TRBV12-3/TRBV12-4 CASSPGPPGEAFF
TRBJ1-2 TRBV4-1 CASSHAGQIDGYTF
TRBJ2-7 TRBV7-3 CASSLTGPQGAYEQYF
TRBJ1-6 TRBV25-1 CANPLRRYNSPLHF